This TCR beta chain was identified in a study of vaccination effects on CD4 cells after COVID-19. Viral peptide pools were used in the ViraFEST assay to expand antigen-specific CD4+ T cells, and sequencing came afterward. Isolation of CD4+ T cells took place after less than 12 days of culture. People in the vaccine group had not been infected with SARS-CoV-2 before, and their nucleocapsid antibodies were negative. PBMC were cultured at around 2 million per well with about 10 IU/ml IL-2 and around 9.4 ug/ml peptides. This clone was observed once. What it binds is unknown. Overall study findings and caveats: Clones arising from infection and from vaccination showed marked clonal contraction late after vaccination.

Repertoires were generated with immunoSEQ multiplex PCR, while TCRdb's copy carries only in-frame clones and drops some. Of over 55,000 clones in the sample, roughly 79% were seen once. Germline V gene data show CDR1 as SGHDT and CDR2 as YYEEEE. V shed 4 bases and J shed 7 bases, with 24 bases lying between them. This CDR3 has 17 amino acids. The clonotype was recovered from a human donor who received a COVID-19 vaccine. The chain joins TRBV5-6 to TRBJ1-5; perhaps TRBD1 as D (6 bases). This sample comprised CD4+ T cells from PBMCs cultured with HCoV-229E spike peptides, obtained before COVID-19 vaccination. CDR3 bases: TGTGCCAGCAGCCCCTATGGTTGGGGGCCCTCGGAACAGCCCCAGCATTTT. Its translation: CASSPYGWGPSEQPQHF. The variable domain in full, with the rest retrieved from reference TRBV5-6 and TRBJ1-5, is DAGVTQSPTHLIKTRGQQVTLRCSPKSGHDTVSWYQQALGQGPQFIFQYYEEEERQRGNFPDRFSGHQFPNYSSELNVNALLLGDSALYLCASSPYGWGPSEQPQHFGDGTRLSIL.